The 4 T cell receptor beta chains reported below all come from one sample, sequenced in a study of blood T cell repertoires in COVID-19. Profiling relied on immunoSEQ multiplex PCR, and the TCRdb table lists in-frame clones only, not all of them. The sample consists of about 16,000 clones, 85% to 90% of them appearing once. The sample comprised peripheral blood. The receptors shown here come from a man aged 55 to 70 with acute or convalescent COVID-19.

The J gene is TRBJ2-7, the V gene TRBV3-1 (or the pseudogene TRBV3-2); D may be TRBD2 (6 bases). Looked up from germline, CDR1 is LGHDT and CDR2 is YNNKEL (reference sequence). Trimming pared 0 bases from V and 2 bases from J, leaving 20 bases between. The CDR3 spans 18 residues. Here the CDR3 reads CASSQEGRSASEPYEQYF. The CDR3 coding sequence is TGTGCCAGCAGCCAAGAAGGTAGATCGGCTAGCGAGCCCTACGAGCAGTACTTC.

The chain employs TRBV4-2 and TRBJ2-1; TRBD2 aligns across 14 bases. Germline V gene data show CDR1 as LGHNA and CDR2 as YNFKEQ. V gave up 3 bases and J gave up 6 bases; unmatched junction bases: 4. The CDR3 sequence is 16 residues long. The CDR3 region has the DNA TGTGCCAGCAGCCACGAGACTAGCGGGGGGGTCAATGAGCAGTTCTTC. Protein product: CASSHETSGGVNEQFF.

This clone has only a few counts. J is TRBJ2-2 and V is TRBV19; D unresolved. From germline, CDR1 is LNHDA and CDR2 SQIVND (reference sequence). Deletions cut 6 bases from V and 0 bases from J, with 8 bases between. The CDR3 contains 14 residues. The DNA for the CDR3 is TGTGCCAGTAGCGGTCTAGCGAACACCGGGGAGCTGTTTTTT. Translation: CASSGLANTGELFF. Complete variable domain (other parts from reference TRBV19 and TRBJ2-2): DGGITQSPKYLFRKEGQNVTLSCEQNLNHDAMYWYRQDPGQGLRLIYYSQIVNDFQKGDIAEGYSVSREKKESFPLTVTSAQKNPTAFYLCASSGLANTGELFFGEGSRLTVL.

This chain's CDR3 is CASSARTGAQITQYF. CDR3 nucleotide sequence: TGTGCCAGCAGCGCCAGGACAGGAGCACAGATAACGCAGTATTTT. The chain joins TRBV7-6 to TRBJ2-3, with 7 bases fitting TRBD1. CDR1 and CDR2 (germline): SGHVS, FNYEAQ. The V gene end was trimmed by 5 bases and the J gene end by 9 bases; junction bases not matched to a gene: 14. This CDR3 comprises 15 residues.